A selection of T cell receptor beta chains follows, all from one sample in a study of blood T cell repertoires in COVID-19. Sequenced by immunoSEQ multiplex PCR; TCRdb stores in-frame clones only, minus some. The table has tens of thousands of clones, more than 85% seen once. The sequenced sample consisted of peripheral blood. The receptors here all came from a human donor with active COVID-19. The donor label of this sample is uncertain. Each CDR3 is given without its conserved first and last residue. D genes are given only for firm matches. Rows may omit the clone size; those that give it use once, few, many or a size class.

>TRBV4-1|NA|TRBJ2-1|TRBD1
ASSQTGTGARNEQF
>TRBV7-9|NA|TRBJ2-7|NA
ASTFSIHEQY
>TRBV28|NA|TRBJ2-1|TRBD2
ASSLLAGGRMNEQF
>TRBV6-4|NA|TRBJ2-1|TRBD2
ASSPVSGSSGEQF
>TRBV25-1|NA|TRBJ1-3|NA
ASSEWGLHLGGNTIY
>TRBV27|NA|TRBJ2-1|TRBD2
ASSPGLAGGPIRNEQF
>TRBV5-1|NA|TRBJ2-7|NA
ASRPQADIYEQY
>TRBV21-1|NA|TRBJ2-2|NA
ASNLAGTPGTGELF
>TRBV10-2|NA|TRBJ2-7|NA
ASYTTGSSYEQY
>TRBV28|NA|TRBJ2-7|TRBD2
ASSPGTSGNYEQY
>TRBV7-8|NA|TRBJ1-1|NA
ASSLGGGEDTEAF
>TRBV11-1|NA|TRBJ2-7|TRBD2
ASSLWTSGSTYEQY
>TRBV18|NA|TRBJ1-1|TRBD1
ASSRDRQYTEAF
>TRBV5-1|NA|TRBJ2-5|NA
ASSTEPGLAQETQY
>TRBV14|NA|TRBJ2-7|TRBD2
ASSVSGGAYEQY
>TRBV27|NA|TRBJ2-1|TRBD1
ASSEGQGSYEQF
>TRBV27|NA|TRBJ2-7|NA
ASSRTISGYEQY
>TRBV11-3|once|TRBJ2-7|NA
ASQPTDDQGRRNEQY
>TRBV27|NA|TRBJ2-2|TRBD1
ASAFWDRFDAGELF
>TRBV15|many|TRBJ1-2|NA
ATSRDKVSGN
>TRBV9|NA|TRBJ1-3|NA
ASSPLDGSGNTIY
>TRBV5-6|NA|TRBJ2-7|NA
ASSLQQGRYEQY
>TRBV10-1|NA|TRBJ2-7|TRBD1
ASTKLRDRASYEQY
>TRBV5-1|NA|TRBJ2-5|TRBD2
ASSRRLASQETQY
>TRBV4-1|few|TRBJ2-7|NA
ASSQEGLGPEQY
>TRBV9|NA|TRBJ1-1|TRBD1
ASSVDEGASTEAF
>TRBV18|NA|TRBJ1-3|NA
ASSSQGAPSGNTIY
>TRBV29-1|NA|TRBJ2-2|NA
SLVEATGELF
>TRBV13|NA|TRBJ2-3|TRBD1
ASSHRTGGITDTQY
>TRBV4-1|NA|TRBJ2-2|TRBD1
ASSQGPRQGDGVRTGELF
>TRBV29-1|NA|TRBJ2-7|TRBD2
SVELAGASPYEQY
>TRBV4-1|NA|TRBJ1-6|NA
ASSQDGRSSYNSPLH
>TRBV4-3|NA|TRBJ1-1|TRBD1
ASSRNRGGTEAF
>TRBV6-1|NA|TRBJ1-6|NA
ASSVTGNAYNSPLH
>TRBV11-3|NA|TRBJ1-1|NA
ASSLKASRRRVHTEAF
>TRBV6-1|NA|TRBJ2-3|TRBD2
ASSEGRSGRFADTQY
>TRBV5-6|NA|TRBJ2-7|TRBD1
ASSENRGHGYEQY
>TRBV27|NA|TRBJ2-7|TRBD2
ASSFPGGGKQY
>TRBV7-8|once|TRBJ1-5|TRBD1
ASSPTGTGRTGQPQH
>TRBV7-7|few|TRBJ2-7|NA
ASSPQPGSYEQY
>TRBV7-2|NA|TRBJ2-1|TRBD1
ASSSPGTERWNEQF
>TRBV2|NA|TRBJ2-5|TRBD2
ARGPSGQETQY
>TRBV14|NA|TRBJ2-1|TRBD2
ASSPLAVTYNEQF
>TRBV2|NA|TRBJ1-6|TRBD1
ASGQGTYNSPLH
>TRBV5-6|once|TRBJ1-2|NA
ASSPDLGGNYGYT
>TRBV14|NA|TRBJ1-3|TRBD1
ASSHWTGGSLGNTIY
>TRBV11-3|NA|TRBJ2-5|TRBD2
ASSLGAGGETQY